This entry is about one T cell receptor beta chain. As yet, its antigen is unknown. These data come from a study of CD8 T cells in ankylosing spondylitis. Broader study findings: Enrichment of disease-linked clones was reportedly significant in matched ankylosing spondylitis synovial fluid. It appeared that ankylosing spondylitis blood was characterized by a TCR beta motif of fewer than 10 highly homologous variants.

Quantitative 5'-RACE with molecular barcodes was used to make the TCR beta libraries. TCRdb analysed the 5' RACE reads with MiXCR anew, one entry per CDR3 protein. There are around 340,000 distinct CDR3 sequences in the sample; 20% to 25% occur only once, and under 15% lies in the top ten. CDR1 is SEHNR, CDR2 FQNEAQ, per germline (reference sequence). This CDR3 has 15 amino acids. Between the trimmed V and J ends, which lost 5 bases and 2 bases, there was a span of 16 bases. This TCR derives from a male donor with ankylosing spondylitis or in good health (not recorded which). The chain carries TRBV7-9 and TRBJ2-7; D unresolved. Sequenced sample: blood, either unsorted or a sorted T cell fraction (not recorded which). The CDR3 DNA reads TGTGCCAGCAGCACTCCCTTGGGCCGTCCCTACGAGCAGTACTTC. It is translated as CASSTPLGRPYEQYF.